This T cell receptor beta chain was obtained from a study of T cell responses to AZD1222 COVID-19 vaccine. A remark on this clone: Its antigen is undetermined.

Broader study findings: The study found vaccine-associated CD4 TCRs spanning spike, dominant at 160-218 and 743-854.

Trimming removed 5 bases from V and 2 bases from J, with 13 bases in between. This CDR3 has 14 amino acids. Germline-derived CDR1 and CDR2 are ENHRY and SYGVKD. This table comes from immunoSEQ multiplex PCR, and its TCRdb copy is limited to in-frame clones, with some not included. The sample carries around 100,000 clones, about 88% recorded once. The sequence came from an adult in good health. The rearrangement links TRBV10-3 to TRBJ2-7, with no clear D. The source was peripheral blood, collected on day 0 of AZD1222 vaccination. In nucleotides, the CDR3 is TGTGCCATCAGTTCGGACCGTGGGACCTACGAGCAGTACTTC. Translating gives CAISSDRGTYEQYF.